This is a list of T cell receptor beta chains from one sample in a study of blood T cell repertoires in COVID-19. Measured with immunoSEQ multiplex PCR; TCRdb has only the in-frame clones, and not every one. Seen here are a few hundred thousand clones, about 87% observed once, and the top ten hold approximately 3.8%. Sequenced input: peripheral blood. These receptors all come from a man in his fifties or sixties who had recovered from COVID-19. CDR3s include the opening cysteine and the closing phenylalanine or tryptophan. A D gene is named only where the DNA matches it firmly. A clone size is listed for some rows: how often the clone was seen (once, few, many), or a class if it is expanded.

CDR3 DNA: TGTGCCAGCAGTCCTGGACACAACGAGCAGTACTTC; CDR3 protein: CASSPGHNEQYF; V gene: TRBV12-3/TRBV12-4; J gene: TRBJ2-7; D gene: NA; clone size: few
CDR3 DNA: TGTGCCAGCAGCTTGGACAGGGATCGTGAGCAGTTCTTC; CDR3 protein: CASSLDRDREQFF; V gene: TRBV5-4; J gene: TRBJ2-1; D gene: NA; clone size: NA
CDR3 DNA: TGTGCCAGCAGCTTGGCTCCCTTTGCAGGAGGGCAAGAGACCCAGTACTTC; CDR3 protein: CASSLAPFAGGQETQYF; V gene: TRBV5-5; J gene: TRBJ2-5; D gene: NA; clone size: NA
CDR3 DNA: TGTGCCAGCAGGGGCAATGTGGGTACTAGCGGGGGGACCTACGAGCAGTACTTC; CDR3 protein: CASRGNVGTSGGTYEQYF; V gene: TRBV3-1/TRBV3-2; J gene: TRBJ2-7; D gene: TRBD2; clone size: NA
CDR3 DNA: TGTGCCAGCAGAGATTGGACAAGTGGGGAGACCCAGTACTTC; CDR3 protein: CASRDWTSGETQYF; V gene: TRBV5-6; J gene: TRBJ2-5; D gene: NA; clone size: once
CDR3 DNA: TGTGCCAGCAGCCGGGACAGAAGACAAGAGACCCAGTACTTC; CDR3 protein: CASSRDRRQETQYF; V gene: TRBV6-5; J gene: TRBJ2-5; D gene: TRBD1; clone size: NA
CDR3 DNA: TGTGCCAGCAGTCTCGCAGGGGTTGAAAAACTGTTTTTT; CDR3 protein: CASSLAGVEKLFF; V gene: TRBV5-6; J gene: TRBJ1-4; D gene: NA; clone size: NA
CDR3 DNA: TGTGCCAGCAGCTCGGGGGGGGCGCAGCCCCAGCATTTT; CDR3 protein: CASSSGGAQPQHF; V gene: TRBV7-2; J gene: TRBJ1-5; D gene: NA; clone size: NA
CDR3 DNA: TGTGCCACCAGCAGAGTTAGCAGCCCTAATGAAAAACTGTTTTTT; CDR3 protein: CATSRVSSPNEKLFF; V gene: TRBV15; J gene: TRBJ1-4; D gene: NA; clone size: NA
CDR3 DNA: TGTGCCAGCAGTAGAGACAGGGGGAACACTGAAGCTTTCTTT; CDR3 protein: CASSRDRGNTEAFF; V gene: TRBV6-2/TRBV6-3; J gene: TRBJ1-1; D gene: TRBD1; clone size: NA
CDR3 DNA: TGTGCCAGCAGCCAAGAGGACAGGGGACGCGAGCAGTACTTC; CDR3 protein: CASSQEDRGREQYF; V gene: TRBV3-1/TRBV3-2; J gene: TRBJ2-7; D gene: TRBD1; clone size: NA
CDR3 DNA: TGTGCCAGCAGCACTAGACTAGCGGAAAGCACAGATACGCAGTATTTT; CDR3 protein: CASSTRLAESTDTQYF; V gene: TRBV9; J gene: TRBJ2-3; D gene: TRBD2; clone size: NA
CDR3 DNA: TGTGCCAGCAGCGTAGTAGCGGGAACGAACACCGGGGAGCTGTTTTTT; CDR3 protein: CASSVVAGTNTGELFF; V gene: TRBV9; J gene: TRBJ2-2; D gene: TRBD2; clone size: NA
CDR3 DNA: TGTGCCAGCAGTTACTCATCGGGCGAGCAGTACTTC; CDR3 protein: CASSYSSGEQYF; V gene: TRBV6-6; J gene: TRBJ2-7; D gene: NA; clone size: once
CDR3 DNA: TGTGCCAGCAGCTGGACAGGGGGTCGGGGCACTGAAGCTTTCTTT; CDR3 protein: CASSWTGGRGTEAFF; V gene: TRBV5-5; J gene: TRBJ1-1; D gene: TRBD1; clone size: NA
CDR3 DNA: TGTGCCAGCAGCCCCCGACTAGAGGGTGAGCAGTTCTTC; CDR3 protein: CASSPRLEGEQFF; V gene: TRBV7-2; J gene: TRBJ2-1; D gene: NA; clone size: NA
CDR3 DNA: TGTGCCAGCAGCGTAGGTGGGGGGGCAGGAACAGATACGCAGTATTTT; CDR3 protein: CASSVGGGAGTDTQYF; V gene: TRBV9; J gene: TRBJ2-3; D gene: NA; clone size: NA
CDR3 DNA: TGTGCCAGCAGTTTATCCACAGGGGTGCCAGATACGCAGTATTTT; CDR3 protein: CASSLSTGVPDTQYF; V gene: TRBV28; J gene: TRBJ2-3; D gene: TRBD1; clone size: NA
CDR3 DNA: TGCGCCAGCAGTTCGACAGGTTTAGAGCAGTACTTC; CDR3 protein: CASSSTGLEQYF; V gene: TRBV5-1; J gene: TRBJ2-7; D gene: NA; clone size: NA
CDR3 DNA: TGCGCCAGCAGCTTGGTAGGCAGGGGGCCTGGAAACACCATATATTTT; CDR3 protein: CASSLVGRGPGNTIYF; V gene: TRBV5-1; J gene: TRBJ1-3; D gene: TRBD1; clone size: NA
CDR3 DNA: TGTGCCAGCAGTCGTGACAGGCCAGACACTGAAGCTTTCTTT; CDR3 protein: CASSRDRPDTEAFF; V gene: TRBV7-9; J gene: TRBJ1-1; D gene: NA; clone size: NA
CDR3 DNA: TGTGCCAGCAGATCTAGCGGGACCCAAAACGGTGAGCAGTTCTTC; CDR3 protein: CASRSSGTQNGEQFF; V gene: TRBV6-5; J gene: TRBJ2-1; D gene: TRBD2; clone size: NA
CDR3 DNA: TGTGCCAGCAGCTTGGGACTATTTAACACTGAAGCTTTCTTT; CDR3 protein: CASSLGLFNTEAFF; V gene: TRBV5-4; J gene: TRBJ1-1; D gene: NA; clone size: NA
CDR3 DNA: TGTGCCACCAGCAGAGACGGAGACTGGAGGAAAGAGACCCAGTACTTC; CDR3 protein: CATSRDGDWRKETQYF; V gene: TRBV15; J gene: TRBJ2-5; D gene: NA; clone size: NA
CDR3 DNA: TGTGCCAGTAGACCAACCGGGACACTCTACGAGCAGTACTTC; CDR3 protein: CASRPTGTLYEQYF; V gene: TRBV19; J gene: TRBJ2-7; D gene: NA; clone size: NA
CDR3 DNA: TGTGCCAGCAGCTTGTTCGGGGGAATTAATAATTCACCCCTCCACTTT; CDR3 protein: CASSLFGGINNSPLHF; V gene: TRBV5-5; J gene: TRBJ1-6; D gene: NA; clone size: few
CDR3 DNA: TGTGCCAGCAGCCAAGGCAGGTACTATAATTCACCCCTCCACTTT; CDR3 protein: CASSQGRYYNSPLHF; V gene: TRBV4-2; J gene: TRBJ1-6; D gene: NA; clone size: NA
CDR3 DNA: TGTGCCAGCAGCAGGGGGCTATTGGATTCACCCCTCCACTTT; CDR3 protein: CASSRGLLDSPLHF; V gene: TRBV6-2/TRBV6-3; J gene: TRBJ1-6; D gene: TRBD1; clone size: NA
CDR3 DNA: TGTGCCAGTAGTTTCCGACAGACCCACACTGAAGCTTTCTTT; CDR3 protein: CASSFRQTHTEAFF; V gene: TRBV19; J gene: TRBJ1-1; D gene: NA; clone size: NA